Listed here is a single TCR beta chain. The protocol was immunoSEQ multiplex PCR, while the TCRdb copy is restricted to in-frame clones and leaves out a portion. The sample lists 72,000 or so clones; roughly 85% were seen once. This record belongs to a study of T cell clones after liver transplantation. The wider study: Post-transplant blood was tracked for graft-donor-reactive T cell clones identified in a pre-transplant mixed lymphocyte reaction. Pre-transplant mixed lymphocyte reactions yielded third-party-reactive TCRbeta sequences as comparators for graft-donor-reactive sequences.

V lost 1 base and J lost 7, with 8 bases in between. The CDR3 spans 13 residues. Germline V CDR1 and CDR2: LNHDA, SQIVND (reference sequence). The source is a human patient who received a liver transplant. Some T cells may be provided by the graft donor. This chain joins TRBV19 and TRBJ2-1; D not certain. The sequences come from CD4+ T cells from blood, collected at the 22-month timepoint. The CDR3 DNA reads TGTGCCAGTAGTATAGCCGGGTGGAATGAGCAGTTCTTC. Amino acids: CASSIAGWNEQFF.